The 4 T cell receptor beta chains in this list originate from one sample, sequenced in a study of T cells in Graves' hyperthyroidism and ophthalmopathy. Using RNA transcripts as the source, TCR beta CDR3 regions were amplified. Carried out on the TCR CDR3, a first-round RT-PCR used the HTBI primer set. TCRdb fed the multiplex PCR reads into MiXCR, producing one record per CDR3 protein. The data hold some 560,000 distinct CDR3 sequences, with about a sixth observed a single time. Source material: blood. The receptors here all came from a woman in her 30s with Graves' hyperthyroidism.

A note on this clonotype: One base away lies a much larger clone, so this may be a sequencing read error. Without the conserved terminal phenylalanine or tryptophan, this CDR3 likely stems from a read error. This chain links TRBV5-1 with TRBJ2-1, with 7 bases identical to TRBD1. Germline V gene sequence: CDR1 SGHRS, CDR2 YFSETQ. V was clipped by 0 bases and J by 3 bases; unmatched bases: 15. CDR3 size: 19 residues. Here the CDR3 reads CASSLGYLLRGQGYNEQFL. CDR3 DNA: TGCGCCAGCAGCTTGGGGTACCTCTTAAGGGGGCAAGGCTACAATGAGCAGTTCCTC.

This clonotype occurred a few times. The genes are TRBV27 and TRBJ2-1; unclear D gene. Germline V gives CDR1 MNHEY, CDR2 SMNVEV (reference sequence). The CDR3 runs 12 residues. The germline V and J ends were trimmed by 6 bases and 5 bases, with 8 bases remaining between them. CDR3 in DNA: TGTGCCAGCAGCACTGTAGACAATGAGCAGTTCTTC. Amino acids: CASSTVDNEQFF.

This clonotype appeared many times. CDR3 sequence reads: CASSSGQGYYNEQFF. The CDR3 DNA is TGTGCCAGCAGTTCCGGACAGGGGTACTACAATGAGCAGTTCTTC. V is TRBV28 and J is TRBJ2-1, with 9 bases identical to TRBD1. Germline V gene data show CDR1 as MDHEN and CDR2 as SYDVKM. The CDR3 totals 15 residues. V was pared by 4 bases and J by 3 bases, with 4 bases of the junction left unmatched.

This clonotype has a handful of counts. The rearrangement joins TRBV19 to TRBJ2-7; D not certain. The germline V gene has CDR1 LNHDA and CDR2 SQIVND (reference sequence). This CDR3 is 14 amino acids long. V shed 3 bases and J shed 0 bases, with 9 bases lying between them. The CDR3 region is CASSIERYSYEQYF. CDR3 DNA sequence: TGTGCCAGTAGTATCGAGCGTTACTCCTACGAGCAGTACTTC.